Below, 26 T cell receptor beta chains from the same sample are listed, as sequenced in a study of T cells expressing NK-cell markers. Reanalyzing the 5' RACE reads, TCRdb keeps one entry per CDR3 protein, without DNA. The repertoire table contains about 170,000 distinct CDR3 sequences. Sequencing was done on a sample of blood T cells: a sorted CD56 or NKG2C T cell subset, CD4+ or CD8+ T cells, or bulk PBMC T cells (not recorded which). Every receptor here comes from a man aged 18 to 69 in good health.

The genes are TRBV2 and TRBJ1-1; TCRdb calls TRBD1, which cannot be checked without DNA. The germline CDR1 and CDR2 sequences are SNHLY and FYNNEI. The CDR3 sequence is 17 residues long. The CDR3 loop reads CASSEAQNRGPYTEAFF.

This chain joins TRBV19 and TRBJ2-3; TCRdb's D gene call, TRBD1, goes unchecked for lack of DNA. Per germline, CDR1 LNHDA and CDR2 SQIVND (reference sequence). The CDR3 is 16 amino acids. The CDR3 sequence is CASSIGAGAGTDTQYF.

V usage is TRBV20-1 and J usage is TRBJ2-7; the D gene TCRdb calls, TRBD2, cannot be checked with no DNA. Germline V CDR1 and CDR2: DFQATT, SNEGSKA (reference sequence). The CDR3 is made up of 17 amino acids. CDR3 sequence: CSARVAGGLIGTYEQYF.

V is TRBV20-1 and J is TRBJ1-1; absent DNA, TCRdb's TRBD1 call cannot be checked. The CDR3 covers 16 residues. CDR1 DFQATT and CDR2 SNEGSKA come from the germline V gene (reference sequence). The CDR3: CSARDPGDRVDTEAFF.

The chain has TRBV4-1 and TRBJ1-1; there is no DNA to check the TCRdb D call of TRBD1. The CDR3 is 14 amino acids. CDR1 and CDR2 (germline): MGHRA, YSYEKL. The CDR3 sequence is CASSLLGTGYEAFF.

This chain connects TRBV27 to TRBJ2-2; TCRdb designates TRBD2, a call that cannot be tested without DNA. The CDR3 contains 15 residues. Germline CDR1 is MNHEY and CDR2 is SMNVEV (reference sequence). The chain's CDR3 is CASSPGTTGAGELFF.

CDR3 in amino acids: CASSGGTERYEQYF. V usage is TRBV4-2 and J usage is TRBJ2-7; checking the TCRdb D call of TRBD1 is not possible without DNA. This CDR3 is 14 amino acids long. The V gene's germline CDR1 is LGHNA and CDR2 YNFKEQ.

The V and J genes are TRBV6-5 and TRBJ2-7; TCRdb selects TRBD1, and the lack of DNA leaves this call unchecked. The CDR3 extends over 18 amino acids. CDR1 MNHEY and CDR2 SVGAGI come from the germline V gene. The CDR3 region is CASSYKAYRDRGTYEQYF.

The gene calls are TRBV12-3 or TRBV12-4 and TRBJ2-1; TCRdb's D call of TRBD1 is untestable without DNA. The CDR3 extends over 15 amino acids. The CDR3 spells CASILGTARYNEQFF.

This chain links TRBV3-1 with TRBJ1-1; the TCRdb D gene call, TRBD1, has no DNA to confirm it. CDR1 and CDR2 (germline): LGHDT, YNNKEL (reference sequence). This CDR3 is 16 amino acids long. This CDR3 reads CASSQEVWTGVTEAFF.

This chain uses TRBV9 with TRBJ2-1; TCRdb reports TRBD2, a call that lacks DNA to check it against. The germline V gene encodes CDR1 SGDLS and CDR2 YYNGEE. The CDR3 loop spans 16 amino acids. This CDR3 reads CASSVEVSGGLREQFF.

The chain links TRBV5-5 to TRBJ2-2; TCRdb returns TRBD1, unconfirmable since there is no DNA. The CDR3 consists of 15 residues. Germline-derived CDR1 and CDR2 are SGHKS and YYEKEE (reference sequence). CDR3 sequence reads: CASSGPGQGTGELFF.

V and J are TRBV7-9 and TRBJ1-3; TCRdb returns TRBD1, unconfirmable since there is no DNA. CDR1 and CDR2 (germline): SEHNR, FQNEAQ (reference sequence). This CDR3 has 15 residues. The CDR3 spells CASSSTGGFGNTIYF.

The chain has TRBV4-1 and TRBJ2-1; TCRdb gives TRBD2 as the D gene, but with no DNA this cannot be confirmed. Germline CDR1 is MGHRA and CDR2 is YSYEKL. This CDR3 spans 17 amino acids. The CDR3 is CASSQVLAPSSYNEQFF.

The chain combines TRBV4-1 with TRBJ1-2. CDR3 length: 15 residues. Germline loops: CDR1 MGHRA, CDR2 YSYEKL. This chain's CDR3 is CASSLGTTTHYGYTF.

The rearrangement uses TRBV12-5 and TRBJ2-1; TCRdb names TRBD1, which stays unverified in the absence of DNA. CDR1 is LGHNT, CDR2 FRNRAP, per germline. The CDR3 spans 16 residues. The CDR3: CASGADTGGALNEQFF. The full variable domain, completed using reference TRBV12-5 and TRBJ2-1, is DARVTQTPRHKVTEMGQEVTMRCQPILGHNTVFWYRQTMMQGLELLAYFRNRAPLDDSGMPKDRFSAEMPDATLATLKIQPSEPRDSAVYFCASGADTGGALNEQFFGPGTRLTVL.

The chain carries TRBV27 and TRBJ2-7; checking the TCRdb D call of TRBD1 is not possible without DNA. CDR3 length: 15 amino acids. From germline, CDR1 is MNHEY and CDR2 SMNVEV (reference sequence). The CDR3 protein is CASSLSKGVSYEQYF.

The CDR3 loop reads CASRQGRGESTEAFF. V gene TRBV7-9 combines with J gene TRBJ1-1. CDR3 length equals 15 residues. Germline CDR1 and CDR2: SEHNR and FQNEAQ (reference sequence).

V usage is TRBV7-9 and J usage is TRBJ2-5; TCRdb proposes TRBD2, but this gene call is untestable without DNA. This CDR3 comprises 16 residues. The germline V gene has CDR1 SEHNR and CDR2 FQNEAQ (reference sequence). CDR3 sequence: CASTPRRLEGEETQYF. Variable domain in full (rest from reference TRBV7-9 and TRBJ2-5): DTGVSQNPRHKITKRGQNVTFRCDPISEHNRLYWYRQTLGQGPEFLTYFQNEAQLEKSRLLSDRFSAERPKGSFSTLEIQRTEQGDSAMYLCASTPRRLEGEETQYFGPGTRLLVL.

The chain is built from TRBV6-2 or TRBV6-3 and TRBJ2-7; TCRdb indicates TRBD1, and absent DNA this call remains unverified. Looked up from germline, CDR1 is MNHEY and CDR2 is SVGEGT. The CDR3 length is 15 residues. The CDR3 protein is CASSETGGASYEQYF.

CDR3 sequence: CSAWRTGAGGVLTF. V and J are TRBV20-1 and TRBJ2-6; the TRBD1 assignment by TCRdb is unverifiable without DNA. CDR3 length: 14 amino acids. CDR1 and CDR2 (germline): DFQATT, SNEGSKA (reference sequence).

The chain uses TRBV7-9 and TRBJ2-3. Germline V gives CDR1 SEHNR, CDR2 FQNEAQ (reference sequence). CDR3 size: 13 residues. CDR3 protein: CASSSLSSDTQYF.

The rearrangement uses TRBV20-1 and TRBJ1-2; there is no DNA to check the TCRdb D call of TRBD1. The CDR3 has 13 residues. CDR1 and CDR2 from the germline V gene are DFQATT and SNEGSKA (reference sequence). The CDR3 spells CSGVPAARYGYTF.

The CDR3 loop reads CATSDPYFAGTQYF. This chain uses TRBV24-1 with TRBJ2-3. The CDR3 extends over 14 amino acids. Germline-derived CDR1 and CDR2 are KGHDR and SFDVKD.

The V and J genes are TRBV15 and TRBJ2-7; TCRdb designates TRBD1, a call that cannot be tested without DNA. The CDR3 covers 16 residues. Germline CDR1 is LNHNV and CDR2 is YYDKDF (reference sequence). The CDR3: CATSRDLGQGSYEQYF. Based on the CDR3 plus reference TRBV15 and TRBJ2-7, the full variable domain is DAMVIQNPRYQVTQFGKPVTLSCSQTLNHNVMYWYQQKSSQAPKLLFHYYDKDFNNEADTPDNFQSRRPNTSFCFLDIRSPGLGDTAMYLCATSRDLGQGSYEQYFGPGTRLTVT.

V usage is TRBV2 and J usage is TRBJ2-7; TCRdb's D call, TRBD2, is unchecked because there is no DNA. The CDR3 is made up of 14 amino acids. Looked up from germline, CDR1 is SNHLY and CDR2 is FYNNEI. The CDR3: CASSSGGSTYEQYF.